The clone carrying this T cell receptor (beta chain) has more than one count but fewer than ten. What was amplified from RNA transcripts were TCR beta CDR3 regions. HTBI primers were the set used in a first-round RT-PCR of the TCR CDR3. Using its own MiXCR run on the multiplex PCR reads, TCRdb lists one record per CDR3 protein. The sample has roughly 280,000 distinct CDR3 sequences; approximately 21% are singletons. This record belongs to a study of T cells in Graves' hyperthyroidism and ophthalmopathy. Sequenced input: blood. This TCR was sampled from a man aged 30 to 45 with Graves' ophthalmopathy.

The CDR3 DNA reads TGTGCCAGCAGCTTGGCCATGGGATCGGCTGGCTACACCTTC. This translates into CASSLAMGSAGYTF. This chain connects TRBV5-4 to TRBJ1-2; D unclear. V lost 0 bases, J lost 7 bases, and 13 bases lay in between. CDR3 length: 14 amino acids. Germline V gene data show CDR1 as SGHNT and CDR2 as YYREEE (reference sequence).